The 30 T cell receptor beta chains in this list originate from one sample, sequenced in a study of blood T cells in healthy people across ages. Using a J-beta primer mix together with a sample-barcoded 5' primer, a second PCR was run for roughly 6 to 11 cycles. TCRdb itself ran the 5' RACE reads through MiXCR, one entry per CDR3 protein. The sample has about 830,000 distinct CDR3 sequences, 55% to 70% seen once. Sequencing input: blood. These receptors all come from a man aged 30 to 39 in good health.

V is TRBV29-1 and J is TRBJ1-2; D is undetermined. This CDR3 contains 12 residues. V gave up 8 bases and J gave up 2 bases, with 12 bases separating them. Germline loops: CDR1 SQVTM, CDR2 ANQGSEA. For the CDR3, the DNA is TGCAGCTTTCAGACCGAAAACTATGGCTACACCTTC. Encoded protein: CSFQTENYGYTF.

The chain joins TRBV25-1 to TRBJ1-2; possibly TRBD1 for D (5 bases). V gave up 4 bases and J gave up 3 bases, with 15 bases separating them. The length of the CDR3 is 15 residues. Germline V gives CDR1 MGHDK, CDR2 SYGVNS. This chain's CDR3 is CASSAPGTEHYGYTF. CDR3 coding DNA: TGTGCCAGCAGTGCCCCCGGGACGGAGCACTATGGCTACACCTTC.

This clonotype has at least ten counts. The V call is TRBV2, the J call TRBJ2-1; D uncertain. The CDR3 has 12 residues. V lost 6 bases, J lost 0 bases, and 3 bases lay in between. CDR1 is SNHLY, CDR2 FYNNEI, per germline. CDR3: CASRSSYNEQFF. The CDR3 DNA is TGTGCCAGCAGGAGCTCCTACAATGAGCAGTTCTTC.

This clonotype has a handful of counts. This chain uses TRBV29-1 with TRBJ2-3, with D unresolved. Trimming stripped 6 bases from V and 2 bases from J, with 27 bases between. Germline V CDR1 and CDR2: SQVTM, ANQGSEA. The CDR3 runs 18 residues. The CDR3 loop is CSVSSRLGAIRVTDTQYF. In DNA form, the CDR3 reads TGCAGCGTCTCCTCCAGGCTAGGAGCTATCAGAGTCACAGATACGCAGTATTTT.

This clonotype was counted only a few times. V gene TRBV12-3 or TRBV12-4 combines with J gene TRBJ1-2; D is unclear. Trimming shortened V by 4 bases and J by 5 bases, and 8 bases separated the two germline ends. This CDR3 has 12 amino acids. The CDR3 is CASSSSTYGYTF. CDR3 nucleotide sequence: TGTGCCAGCAGTTCGTCAACGTATGGCTACACCTTC.

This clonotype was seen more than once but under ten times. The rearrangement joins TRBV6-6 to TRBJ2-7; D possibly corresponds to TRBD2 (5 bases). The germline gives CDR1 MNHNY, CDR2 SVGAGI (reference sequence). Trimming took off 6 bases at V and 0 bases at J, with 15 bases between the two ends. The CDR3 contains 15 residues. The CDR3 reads CASSLILGSSYEQYF. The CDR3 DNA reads TGTGCCAGCAGCCTGATCCTGGGGAGCTCCTACGAGCAGTACTTC.

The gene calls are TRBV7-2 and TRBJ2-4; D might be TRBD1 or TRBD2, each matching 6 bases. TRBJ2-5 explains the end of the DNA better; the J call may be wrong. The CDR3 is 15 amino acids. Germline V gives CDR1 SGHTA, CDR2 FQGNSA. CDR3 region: CASSLDGGLRETQYF. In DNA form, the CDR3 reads TGTGCCAGCAGCTTGGACGGGGGCTTACGGGAGACCCAGTACTTC.

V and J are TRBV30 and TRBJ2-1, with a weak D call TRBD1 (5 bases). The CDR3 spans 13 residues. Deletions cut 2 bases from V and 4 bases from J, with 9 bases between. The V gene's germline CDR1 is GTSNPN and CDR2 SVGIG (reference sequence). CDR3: CAWSRDSYNEQFF. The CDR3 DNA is TGTGCCTGGAGTCGCGACAGTTACAATGAGCAGTTCTTC.

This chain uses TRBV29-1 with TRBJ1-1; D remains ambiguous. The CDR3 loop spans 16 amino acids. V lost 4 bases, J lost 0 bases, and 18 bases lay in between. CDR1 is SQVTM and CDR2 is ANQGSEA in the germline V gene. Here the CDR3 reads CSVGNYGRGMNTEAFF. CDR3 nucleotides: TGCAGCGTTGGAAACTATGGGCGGGGAATGAACACTGAAGCTTTCTTT.

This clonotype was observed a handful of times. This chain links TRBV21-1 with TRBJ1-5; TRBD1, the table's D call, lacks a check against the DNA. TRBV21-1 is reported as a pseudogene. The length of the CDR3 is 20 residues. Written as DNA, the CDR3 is TGTGCCAGCAGCCTAGGACCCTTACAGGGGGAAAGCCTTCACAATCAGCCCCAGCATTTT. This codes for CASSLGPLQGESLHNQPQHF.

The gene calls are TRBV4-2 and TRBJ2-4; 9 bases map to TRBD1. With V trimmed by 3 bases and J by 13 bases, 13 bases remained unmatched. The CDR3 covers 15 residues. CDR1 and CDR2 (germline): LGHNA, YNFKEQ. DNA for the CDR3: TGTGCCAGCAGCCACCGACAGGGGGAAGGTTGGGAGCAGTACTTC. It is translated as CASSHRQGEGWEQYF.

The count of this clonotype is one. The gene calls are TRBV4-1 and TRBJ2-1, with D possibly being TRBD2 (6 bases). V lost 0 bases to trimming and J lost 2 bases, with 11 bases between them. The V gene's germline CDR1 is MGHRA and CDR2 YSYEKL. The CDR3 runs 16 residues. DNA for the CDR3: TGCGCCAGCAGCCAAGAGGCGGGCGGGACCTACAATGAGCAGTTCTTC. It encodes CASSQEAGGTYNEQFF.

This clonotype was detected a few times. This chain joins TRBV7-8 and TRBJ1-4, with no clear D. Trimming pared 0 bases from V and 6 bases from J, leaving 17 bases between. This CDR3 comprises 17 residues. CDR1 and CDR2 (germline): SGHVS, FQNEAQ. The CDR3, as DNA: TGTGCCAGCAGCTTAGCCCGGGCCGCCCGTAGGGATGAAAAACTGTTTTTT. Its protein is CASSLARAARRDEKLFF.

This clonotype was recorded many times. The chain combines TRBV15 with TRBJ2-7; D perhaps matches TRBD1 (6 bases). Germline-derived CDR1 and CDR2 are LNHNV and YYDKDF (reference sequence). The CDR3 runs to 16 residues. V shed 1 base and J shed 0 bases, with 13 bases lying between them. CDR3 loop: CATSRGRGQFSYEQYF. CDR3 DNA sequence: TGTGCCACCAGCAGAGGTCGAGGACAGTTCTCCTACGAGCAGTACTTC.

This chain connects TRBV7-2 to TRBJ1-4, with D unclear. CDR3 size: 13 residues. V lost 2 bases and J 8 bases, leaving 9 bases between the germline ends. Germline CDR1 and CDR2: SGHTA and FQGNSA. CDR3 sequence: CASSLQLEEKLFF. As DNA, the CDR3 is TGTGCCAGCAGCTTACAGTTGGAAGAAAAACTGTTTTTT.

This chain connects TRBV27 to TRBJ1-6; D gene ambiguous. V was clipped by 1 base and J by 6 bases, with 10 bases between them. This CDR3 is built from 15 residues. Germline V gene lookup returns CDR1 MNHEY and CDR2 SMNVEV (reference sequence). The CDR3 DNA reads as TGTGCCAGCAGTTTATTTCAGCCACTTAATTCACCCCTCCACTTT. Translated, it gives CASSLFQPLNSPLHF.

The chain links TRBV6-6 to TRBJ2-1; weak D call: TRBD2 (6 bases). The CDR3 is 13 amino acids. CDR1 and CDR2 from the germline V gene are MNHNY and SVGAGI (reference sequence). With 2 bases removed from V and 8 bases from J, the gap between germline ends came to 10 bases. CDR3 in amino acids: CASSYGTWDEQFF. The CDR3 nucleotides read TGTGCCAGCAGTTACGGGACTTGGGATGAGCAGTTCTTC.

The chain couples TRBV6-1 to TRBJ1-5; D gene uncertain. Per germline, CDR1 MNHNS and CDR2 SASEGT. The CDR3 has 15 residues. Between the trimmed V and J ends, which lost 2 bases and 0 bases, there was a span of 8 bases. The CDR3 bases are TGTGCCAGCAGTGAACCAACCTATAGCAATCAGCCCCAGCATTTT. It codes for CASSEPTYSNQPQHF.

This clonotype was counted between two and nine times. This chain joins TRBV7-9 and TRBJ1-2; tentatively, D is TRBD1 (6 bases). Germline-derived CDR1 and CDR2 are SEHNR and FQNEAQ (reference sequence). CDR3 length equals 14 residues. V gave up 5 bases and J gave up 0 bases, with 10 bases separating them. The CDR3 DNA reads TGTGCCAGCAGCGTCGGGACAACTAACTATGGCTACACCTTC. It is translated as CASSVGTTNYGYTF.

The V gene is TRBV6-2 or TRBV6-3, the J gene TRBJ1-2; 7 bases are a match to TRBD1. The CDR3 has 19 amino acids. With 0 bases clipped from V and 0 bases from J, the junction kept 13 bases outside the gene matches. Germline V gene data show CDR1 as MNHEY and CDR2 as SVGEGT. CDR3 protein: CASSYSQDRIDRANYGYTF. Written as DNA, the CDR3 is TGTGCCAGCAGTTACTCTCAGGACAGGATCGATCGGGCTAACTATGGCTACACCTTC.

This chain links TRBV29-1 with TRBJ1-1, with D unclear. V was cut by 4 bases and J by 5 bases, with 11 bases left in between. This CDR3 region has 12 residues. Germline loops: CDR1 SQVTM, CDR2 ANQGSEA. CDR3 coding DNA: TGCAGCGTTGCGTTGCAGGAGACTGAAGCTTTCTTT. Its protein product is CSVALQETEAFF.

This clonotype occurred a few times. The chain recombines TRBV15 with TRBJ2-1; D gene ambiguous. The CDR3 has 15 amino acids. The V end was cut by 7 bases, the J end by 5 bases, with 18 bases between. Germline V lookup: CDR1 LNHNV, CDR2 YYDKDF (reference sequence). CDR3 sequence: CATTPSLQLDNEQFF. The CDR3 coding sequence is TGTGCCACCACCCCCAGCCTCCAGCTAGACAATGAGCAGTTCTTC.

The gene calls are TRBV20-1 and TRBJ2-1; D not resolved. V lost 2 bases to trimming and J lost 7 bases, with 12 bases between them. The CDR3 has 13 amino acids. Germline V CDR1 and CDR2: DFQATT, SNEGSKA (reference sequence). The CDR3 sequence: CSARNSFSNEQFF. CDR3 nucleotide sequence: TGCAGTGCTAGAAACTCCTTTTCAAATGAGCAGTTCTTC.

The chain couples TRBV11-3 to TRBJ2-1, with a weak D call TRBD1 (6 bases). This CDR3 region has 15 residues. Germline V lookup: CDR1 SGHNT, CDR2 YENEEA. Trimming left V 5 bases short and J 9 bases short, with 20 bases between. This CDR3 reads CASSPTTGLLSEQFF. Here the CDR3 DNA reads TGTGCCAGCAGCCCTACCACAGGGTTGTTGAGTGAGCAGTTCTTC.

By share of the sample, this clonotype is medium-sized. The CDR3 bases are TGCAGTGCTAGAGAGCAGGAGCATCAGCCCCAGCATTTT. Its translation is CSAREQEHQPQHF. The V gene is TRBV20-1, the J gene TRBJ1-5, with D unresolved. The V gene's germline CDR1 is DFQATT and CDR2 SNEGSKA (reference sequence). Trimming shortened V by 0 bases and J by 5 bases, and 8 bases separated the two germline ends. The CDR3 is 13 residues long.

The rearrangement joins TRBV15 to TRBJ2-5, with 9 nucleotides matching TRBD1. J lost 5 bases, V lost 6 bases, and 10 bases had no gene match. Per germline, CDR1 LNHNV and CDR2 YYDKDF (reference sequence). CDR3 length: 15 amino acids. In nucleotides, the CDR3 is TGTGCCACCAGTACCCCCGGGACAGGGTATGAGACCCAGTACTTC. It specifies CATSTPGTGYETQYF.

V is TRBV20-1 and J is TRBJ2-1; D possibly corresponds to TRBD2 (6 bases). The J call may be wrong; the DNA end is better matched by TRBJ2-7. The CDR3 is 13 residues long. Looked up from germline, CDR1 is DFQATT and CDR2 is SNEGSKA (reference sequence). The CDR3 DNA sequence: TGCAGTGCTAGCGGCGGGAACTACAATGAGCAGTACTTC. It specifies CSASGGNYNEQYF.

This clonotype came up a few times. The CDR3 DNA follows: TGTGCCTCCTTTAACCGGGGACATGACTACGAGCAGTACTTC. Protein: CASFNRGHDYEQYF. V usage is TRBV28 and J usage is TRBJ2-7, with D perhaps TRBD1 (6 bases). From germline, CDR1 is MDHEN and CDR2 SYDVKM. V was shortened by 11 bases and J by 3 bases, with 20 bases between the two germline ends. The CDR3 totals 14 residues.

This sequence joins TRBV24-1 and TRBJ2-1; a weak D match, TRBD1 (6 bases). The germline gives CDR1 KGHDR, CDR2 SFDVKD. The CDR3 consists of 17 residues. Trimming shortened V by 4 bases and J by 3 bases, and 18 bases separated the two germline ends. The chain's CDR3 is CATSDNRDTYDYNEQFF. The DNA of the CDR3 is TGTGCCACCAGTGACAACCGGGACACCTACGACTACAATGAGCAGTTCTTC.

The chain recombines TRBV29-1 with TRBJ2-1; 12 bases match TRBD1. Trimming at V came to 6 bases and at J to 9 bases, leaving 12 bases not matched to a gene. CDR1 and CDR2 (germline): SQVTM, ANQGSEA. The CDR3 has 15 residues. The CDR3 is CSVAMYGTGGGEQFF. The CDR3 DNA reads TGCAGCGTGGCAATGTACGGGACAGGGGGCGGTGAGCAGTTCTTC.